The 24 T cell receptor beta chains reported below all come from one sample, sequenced in a study of CXCR3-negative and CXCR3-positive naive CD8 T cells. The authors prepared UMI-labeled TRB cDNA libraries by 5' RACE. TCRdb reprocessed the 5' RACE reads and stores each CDR3 protein as one record, lacking DNA. This table lists over 95,000 distinct CDR3 sequences. No antigen has been identified for these receptors. Findings of the study overall: CXCR3-positive naive cells carried more hydrophobic TRB CDR3s than CXCR3-negative ones.

Sequencing used naive CXCR3+ CD8+ T cells from blood. The subset denotes: CD45RO-CCR7+CD27+CD95- naive CD8+ T cells expressing CXCR3 (TNR3+). Source of these receptors: a human donor in good health. Some clones in this sample may be carry-over from other donors' samples.

The CDR3 sequence is CASSLGQLETQYF. The rearrangement uses TRBV12-3 or TRBV12-4 and TRBJ2-5. This CDR3 is built from 13 residues.

V gene TRBV28 combines with J gene TRBJ2-7; the TCRdb call, TRBD1, lacks DNA for checking. The CDR3 is made up of 15 amino acids. In germline, CDR1 is MDHEN, CDR2 SYDVKM. This CDR3 reads CASSRPGQGGYEQYF.

The gene calls are TRBV7-2 and TRBJ2-3; absent DNA, TCRdb's TRBD1 call cannot be checked. The V gene's germline CDR1 is SGHTA and CDR2 FQGNSA. The CDR3 is 15 residues long. This CDR3 reads CASSPPDSFQDTQYF.

The CDR3 loop reads CASSPLPGNEQFF. The V and J genes are TRBV5-1 and TRBJ2-1; the D call from TCRdb, TRBD2, cannot be confirmed without DNA. CDR1 and CDR2 from the germline V gene are SGHRS and YFSETQ. The CDR3 sequence is 13 residues long.

V and J are TRBV20-1 and TRBJ2-1. This CDR3 comprises 15 residues. Germline values: CDR1 DFQATT, CDR2 SNEGSKA (reference sequence). The CDR3 loop is CSARALGSSYNEQFF.

The CDR3 loop reads CASSLMGNEKLFF. The chain has TRBV5-6 and TRBJ1-4. Germline values: CDR1 SGHDT, CDR2 YYEEEE. The CDR3 is 13 amino acids. Using reference TRBV5-6 and TRBJ1-4 for the parts outside the CDR3, the full variable domain is DAGVTQSPTHLIKTRGQQVTLRCSPKSGHDTVSWYQQALGQGPQFIFQYYEEEERQRGNFPDRFSGHQFPNYSSELNVNALLLGDSALYLCASSLMGNEKLFFGSGTQLSVL.

This rearrangement joins TRBV12-3 or TRBV12-4 to TRBJ2-3; TCRdb names TRBD2, which stays unverified in the absence of DNA. This CDR3 comprises 17 residues. CDR3 residues: CASSFLGTEASTDTQYF.

This rearrangement joins TRBV28 to TRBJ2-4; the TCRdb D gene call, TRBD2, has no DNA to confirm it. The CDR3 length is 18 residues. The germline CDR1 and CDR2 sequences are MDHEN and SYDVKM. The CDR3 reads CASSLWAGMFLAKNIQYF.

V gene TRBV4-2 combines with J gene TRBJ2-2; TCRdb names TRBD2, which stays unverified in the absence of DNA. The CDR3 is 15 amino acids. Germline V gene data show CDR1 as LGHNA and CDR2 as YNFKEQ. CDR3 sequence reads: CASSQVRARAGELFF.

V and J are TRBV29-1 and TRBJ1-2. This CDR3 comprises 12 residues. Germline V gene data show CDR1 as SQVTM and CDR2 as ANQGSEA. This chain's CDR3 is CSVTEENYGYTF.

The CDR3: CASSPTSGGWTGELFF. The rearrangement uses TRBV3-1 and TRBJ2-2; TCRdb's D call, TRBD1, is unchecked because there is no DNA. Germline assignment: CDR1 LGHDT and CDR2 YNNKEL (reference sequence). This CDR3 has 16 residues. Full variable domain (missing parts from reference TRBV3-1 and TRBJ2-2): DTAVSQTPKYLVTQMGNDKSIKCEQNLGHDTMYWYKQDSKKFLKIMFSYNNKELIINETVPNRFSPKSPDKAHLNLHINSLELGDSAVYFCASSPTSGGWTGELFFGEGSRLTVL.

The gene calls are TRBV5-4 and TRBJ2-1; the TCRdb call, TRBD2, lacks DNA for checking. This CDR3 is 17 amino acids long. From germline, CDR1 is SGHNT and CDR2 YYREEE (reference sequence). The chain's CDR3 is CASSLAVGTSGGNEQFF. The variable domain in full, with the rest retrieved from reference TRBV5-4 and TRBJ2-1, is ETGVTQSPTHLIKTRGQQVTLRCSSQSGHNTVSWYQQALGQGPQFIFQYYREEENGRGNFPPRFSGLQFPNYSSELNVNALELDDSALYLCASSLAVGTSGGNEQFFGPGTRLTVL.

V is TRBV29-1 and J is TRBJ1-1; the D call of TRBD1 rests on TCRdb alone, since no DNA is present to check it. The germline gives CDR1 SQVTM, CDR2 ANQGSEA. This CDR3 has 11 amino acids. CDR3 amino acids: CSVEGQGAAFF.

The chain combines TRBV28 with TRBJ1-5; TCRdb picks TRBD1, but there is no DNA to check that call. There are 21 residues in the CDR3. CDR1 is MDHEN and CDR2 is SYDVKM in the germline V gene. CDR3 sequence: CASSLMSRPMIDDYSNQPQHF.

This rearrangement joins TRBV7-9 to TRBJ1-5. Per germline, CDR1 SEHNR and CDR2 FQNEAQ (reference sequence). This CDR3 region has 15 residues. The CDR3 protein is CASSLQGSGDQPQHF.

The chain links TRBV4-3 to TRBJ1-5; TCRdb designates TRBD1, a call that cannot be tested without DNA. The CDR3 has 17 residues. Germline V lookup: CDR1 LGHNA, CDR2 YSLEER. The CDR3: CASSQDNRRNPNQPQHF.

The V and J genes are TRBV4-1 and TRBJ2-3; lacking DNA, the TRBD1 call made by TCRdb goes unchecked. The CDR3 has 15 amino acids. Per the germline V gene, CDR1 is MGHRA and CDR2 is YSYEKL. CDR3 amino acids: CASSQFNRGTDTQYF.

The chain recombines TRBV15 with TRBJ2-1; TCRdb calls TRBD2, which cannot be checked without DNA. This CDR3 has 17 residues. CDR1 and CDR2 (germline): LNHNV, YYDKDF (reference sequence). The chain's CDR3 is CATSSQTLAGGYNEQFF. Together with reference TRBV15 and TRBJ2-1, the CDR3 gives the full variable domain: DAMVIQNPRYQVTQFGKPVTLSCSQTLNHNVMYWYQQKSSQAPKLLFHYYDKDFNNEADTPDNFQSRRPNTSFCFLDIRSPGLGDTAMYLCATSSQTLAGGYNEQFFGPGTRLTVL.

The chain uses TRBV28 and TRBJ2-1; the D call from TCRdb, TRBD1, cannot be confirmed without DNA. Germline V CDR1 and CDR2: MDHEN, SYDVKM. CDR3 length: 15 amino acids. The CDR3 spells CASSRARVPRNEQFF.

The chain joins TRBV5-1 to TRBJ2-1. Germline CDR1 SGHRS, CDR2 YFSETQ. The CDR3 contains 11 residues. This chain's CDR3 is CASRSYNEQFF.

The chain joins TRBV7-9 to TRBJ2-3; the D gene TCRdb calls, TRBD1, cannot be checked with no DNA. The V gene's germline CDR1 is SEHNR and CDR2 FQNEAQ (reference sequence). The CDR3 spans 15 residues. CDR3 amino acids: CASSRDTTSTDTQYF. Drawing the rest from reference TRBV7-9 and TRBJ2-3, the complete variable domain is DTGVSQNPRHKITKRGQNVTFRCDPISEHNRLYWYRQTLGQGPEFLTYFQNEAQLEKSRLLSDRFSAERPKGSFSTLEIQRTEQGDSAMYLCASSRDTTSTDTQYFGPGTRLTVL.

The chain is built from TRBV5-1 and TRBJ2-1. From germline, CDR1 is SGHRS and CDR2 YFSETQ. This CDR3 has 16 amino acids. The CDR3 region is CASSLEGFGSYNEQFF.

The chain is built from TRBV10-3 and TRBJ2-3; TCRdb gives TRBD2 as the D gene, but with no DNA this cannot be confirmed. The germline gives CDR1 ENHRY, CDR2 SYGVKD. The CDR3 loop spans 19 amino acids. This chain's CDR3 is CAISERVLEGTPTQDTQYF.

The CDR3 loop reads CSVVGGIHGYEQYF. This chain uses TRBV29-1 with TRBJ2-7; TCRdb gives TRBD1 as the D gene, but with no DNA this cannot be confirmed. Germline V lookup: CDR1 SQVTM, CDR2 ANQGSEA. This CDR3 comprises 14 residues.